Below are 6 T cell receptor beta chains sequenced from a single sample in a study of T cell responses to AZD1222 COVID-19 vaccine. Some clones are missing from TCRdb's copy, which holds only in-frame ones; the method was immunoSEQ multiplex PCR. The sample consists of 150,000 or so clones, 90% to 95% of them appearing once. Sequenced material: peripheral blood, taken on day 0 of AZD1222 vaccination. All receptors come from an adult in good health.

The chain recombines TRBV3-1 (or the pseudogene TRBV3-2) with TRBJ2-5; D is undetermined. The CDR3 totals 14 residues. In germline, CDR1 is LGHDT, CDR2 YNNKEL (reference sequence). V was trimmed by 0 bases and J by 7 bases, leaving 12 bases between them. In nucleotides, the CDR3 is TGTGCCAGCAGCCAAGATCCCCGTAGGACGACCCAGTACTTC. Translating it yields CASSQDPRRTTQYF.

As DNA, the CDR3 is TGTGCCAGCAGCACGGGACTAGCGGGAGGTCGAGACAATGAGCAGTTCTTC. It translates to CASSTGLAGGRDNEQFF. This rearrangement joins TRBV3-1 (or the pseudogene TRBV3-2) to TRBJ2-1; 15 bases align to TRBD2. CDR3 size: 17 residues. Trimming took 5 bases from V and 5 from J; bases not matched to a gene: 7. Germline V CDR1 and CDR2: LGHDT, YNNKEL (reference sequence).

The chain employs TRBV27 and TRBJ1-5; possible D gene TRBD1, 5 bases. The CDR3 has 15 residues. V was trimmed by 6 bases and J by 4 bases, leaving 16 bases between them. Germline CDR1 reads MNHEY; CDR2 reads SMNVEV (reference sequence). The CDR3 sequence is CASSTWGDGNQPQHF. The CDR3 DNA reads TGTGCCAGCAGCACCTGGGGGGACGGGAATCAGCCCCAGCATTTT.

This chain connects TRBV28 to TRBJ2-1; D gene unclear. Germline CDR1 is MDHEN and CDR2 is SYDVKM. V dropped 0 bases and J dropped 7 bases, with 1 base sitting between them. The CDR3 loop spans 11 amino acids. The CDR3 DNA follows: TGTGCCAGCAGTTTATGGAATGAGCAGTTCTTC. Amino acids: CASSLWNEQFF.

A single count supports this clone. The chain combines TRBV5-1 with TRBJ2-3; TRBD2 is a possible D gene (5 bases). This CDR3 is 14 amino acids long. Germline CDR1 SGHRS, CDR2 YFSETQ. Trimming left V 2 bases short and J 0 bases short, with 7 bases between. The CDR3 coding sequence is TGCGCCAGCAGCTTTGGCGGGAGCACAGATACGCAGTATTTT. Its translation is CASSFGGSTDTQYF.

The V gene is TRBV7-9, the J gene TRBJ1-1; maybe TRBD1 (5 bases). With 4 bases removed from V and 0 bases from J, the gap between germline ends came to 15 bases. Germline values: CDR1 SEHNR, CDR2 FQNEAQ (reference sequence). This CDR3 contains 16 residues. The CDR3: CASSSTGGKVNTEAFF. The DNA of the CDR3 is TGTGCCAGCAGCTCCACAGGAGGGAAGGTGAACACTGAAGCTTTCTTT.